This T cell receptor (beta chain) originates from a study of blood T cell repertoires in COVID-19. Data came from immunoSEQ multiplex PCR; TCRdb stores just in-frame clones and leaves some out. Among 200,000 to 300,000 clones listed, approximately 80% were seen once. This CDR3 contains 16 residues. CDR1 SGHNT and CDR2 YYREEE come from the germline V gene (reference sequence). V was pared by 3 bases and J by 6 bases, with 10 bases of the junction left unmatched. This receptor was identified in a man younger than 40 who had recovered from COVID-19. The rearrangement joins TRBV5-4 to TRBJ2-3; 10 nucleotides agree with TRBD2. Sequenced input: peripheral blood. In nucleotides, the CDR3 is TGTGCCAGCAGCTCGAGCGGGGGGGCCATTGAGGATACGCAGTATTTT. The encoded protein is CASSSSGGAIEDTQYF.